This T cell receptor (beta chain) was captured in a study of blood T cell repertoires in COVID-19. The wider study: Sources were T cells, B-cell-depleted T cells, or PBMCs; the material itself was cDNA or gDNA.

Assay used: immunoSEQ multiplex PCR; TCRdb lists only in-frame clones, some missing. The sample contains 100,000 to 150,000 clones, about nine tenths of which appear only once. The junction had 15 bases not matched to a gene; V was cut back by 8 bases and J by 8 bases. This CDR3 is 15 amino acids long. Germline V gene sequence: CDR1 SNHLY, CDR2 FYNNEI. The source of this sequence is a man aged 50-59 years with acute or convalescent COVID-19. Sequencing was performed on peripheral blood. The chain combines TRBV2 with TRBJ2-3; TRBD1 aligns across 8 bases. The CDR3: CASRGDRTMSGTQYF. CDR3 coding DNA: TGTGCCAGCCGTGGGGACAGGACGATGTCGGGTACGCAGTATTTT.